The 13 T cell receptor beta chains below come from one sample, sequenced in a study of blood T cell repertoires in COVID-19. Only in-frame clones appear in the TCRdb table, and some are missing; sequencing was by immunoSEQ multiplex PCR. Of around 19,000 clones listed, 85% to 90% are singletons. The sequenced sample consisted of peripheral blood. Source of these receptors: a human donor in a cohort sampled during active COVID-19.

The V gene is TRBV6-5, the J gene TRBJ2-7; 8 positions match TRBD2. CDR1 is MNHEY and CDR2 is SVGAGI in the germline V gene. This CDR3 is 15 amino acids long. V lost 5 bases and J lost 3; bases outside the gene matches: 9. This CDR3 is CASSTTGLGGYEQYF. CDR3 sequence (DNA): TGTGCCAGCAGTACCACGGGACTAGGGGGCTACGAGCAGTACTTC.

In nucleotides, the CDR3 is TGTGCCAGCAGTTTAATTGACTACTACGAGCAGTACTTC. This translates into CASSLIDYYEQYF. This chain joins TRBV28 and TRBJ2-7; tentatively, D is TRBD2 (5 bases). Germline values: CDR1 MDHEN, CDR2 SYDVKM. The CDR3 extends over 13 amino acids. The ends were cut back, 2 bases at V and 3 bases at J, with 8 bases in the middle.

This clone has more than one count but fewer than ten. The chain couples TRBV28 to TRBJ1-5; possible D gene TRBD1, 5 bases. With 3 bases removed from V and 6 bases from J, the gap between germline ends came to 12 bases. The CDR3 is made up of 14 amino acids. Germline values: CDR1 MDHEN, CDR2 SYDVKM. The CDR3 here is CASSLKGQSQPQHF. The CDR3, as DNA: TGTGCCAGCAGTTTGAAGGGGCAGAGTCAGCCCCAGCATTTT.

The V and J genes are TRBV27 and TRBJ1-5; 8 positions agree with TRBD1. This CDR3 has 16 residues. Trimming took 4 bases from V and 0 from J; bases not matched to a gene: 5. The germline CDR1 and CDR2 sequences are MNHEY and SMNVEV (reference sequence). CDR3 residues: CASSSVGQASNQPQHF. The CDR3 bases are TGTGCCAGCAGTTCAGTGGGACAGGCTAGCAATCAGCCCCAGCATTTT.

The J gene is TRBJ1-3, the V gene TRBV18; 7 bases fit TRBD1. The trim removed 3 bases at V and 0 bases at J, leaving 8 bases unmatched. This CDR3 has 17 residues. Germline CDR1 and CDR2: KGHSH and LQKENI. The CDR3 nucleotides read TGTGCCAGCTCACCGCGGGACAGTATAACCTCTGGAAACACCATATATTTT. Amino acid sequence: CASSPRDSITSGNTIYF.

The rearrangement links TRBV2 to TRBJ2-7; 7 nucleotides agree with TRBD1. With 4 bases clipped from V and 3 bases from J, the junction kept 3 bases outside the gene matches. CDR3 length: 13 amino acids. Germline V gene data show CDR1 as SNHLY and CDR2 as FYNNEI. CDR3 coding DNA: TGTGCCAGCAGTGCCTCAGGGGGCTACGAGCAGTACTTC. It yields the protein CASSASGGYEQYF.

The V gene is TRBV27, the J gene TRBJ1-1; a possible D gene is TRBD1 (6 bases). Germline assignment: CDR1 MNHEY and CDR2 SMNVEV (reference sequence). V shed 5 bases and J shed 0 bases, with 10 bases lying between them. The length of the CDR3 is 14 residues. CDR3 region: CASSPDRLNTEAFF. CDR3 in DNA: TGTGCCAGCAGTCCCGACAGGCTGAACACTGAAGCTTTCTTT.

The V gene is TRBV24-1, the J gene TRBJ2-3; 14 bases are shared with TRBD2. Germline loops: CDR1 KGHDR, CDR2 SFDVKD. V gave up 9 bases and J gave up 8 bases; unmatched junction bases: 3. This CDR3 is 13 amino acids long. The CDR3 region has the DNA TGTGCCACCGGGACTAGCGGGGGCAGTACGCAGTATTTT. It yields the protein CATGTSGGSTQYF.

The genes are TRBV13 and TRBJ1-6, with TRBD1 identical over 9 bases. V shed 1 base, J shed 8 bases, and the junction held 6 bases outside the gene matches. Germline V gene sequence: CDR1 PRHDT, CDR2 FYEKMQ (reference sequence). The CDR3 covers 16 residues. CDR3 coding DNA: TGTGCCAGCAGCTTAGTTGGGACAGGGAACGATTCACCCCTCCACTTT. This sequence encodes CASSLVGTGNDSPLHF.

The CDR3 protein is CATSDRLATREQYF. The CDR3 bases are TGTGCCACCAGTGACCGACTAGCCACCAGGGAGCAGTACTTC. The V and J genes are TRBV24-1 and TRBJ2-7, with 7 bases identical to TRBD2. CDR3 size: 14 residues. Trimming at V came to 4 bases and at J to 7 bases, leaving 9 bases not matched to a gene. CDR1 is KGHDR, CDR2 SFDVKD, per germline.

The V gene is TRBV10-3, the J gene TRBJ1-1, with 7 nucleotides matching TRBD1. The trim removed 10 bases at V and 3 bases at J, leaving 8 bases unmatched. Germline CDR1 is ENHRY and CDR2 is SYGVKD. The CDR3 covers 13 residues. The CDR3 spells CATRDREDTEAFF. DNA of the CDR3: TGTGCCACCAGAGACAGGGAGGACACTGAAGCTTTCTTT.

The chain carries TRBV19 and TRBJ2-3; 14 positions agree with TRBD2. CDR3 length equals 16 residues. Trimming cost V 9 bases and J 5 bases; bases outside gene matches: 10. Per the germline V gene, CDR1 is LNHDA and CDR2 is SQIVND (reference sequence). The CDR3 spells CASTGTSGGTQDTQYF. CDR3 bases: TGTGCCAGCACTGGGACTAGCGGGGGAACCCAAGATACGCAGTATTTT.

This chain links TRBV6-6 with TRBJ2-3, with D unclear. This CDR3 is 14 amino acids long. V was cut by 6 bases and J by 4 bases, with 14 bases left in between. Germline V gives CDR1 MNHNY, CDR2 SVGAGI (reference sequence). CDR3 DNA sequence: TGTGCCAGCAGCTTCTACTCCCCTCCAGATACGCAGTATTTT. Amino acids: CASSFYSPPDTQYF.